This TCR beta chain was observed in a study of T cell responses to AZD1222 COVID-19 vaccine. The assay was immunoSEQ multiplex PCR, and TCRdb's table has in-frame clones only and misses some. The data show some 200,000 clones, roughly 90% seen once. Whole-study findings and limits: Breadth and depth of Spike-specific TCRs rose after two AZD1222 doses. Unmutated variant regions are reportedly the target of nearly half of TCRs that are spike-specific.

This CDR3 has 17 residues. Trimming cost V 2 bases and J 1 base; bases outside gene matches: 6. Germline V gene sequence: CDR1 SGHVS, CDR2 FNYEAQ. For this clone: Its cognate antigen is unknown.

The sequencing used peripheral blood, collected on day 0 of AZD1222 vaccination. This chain joins TRBV7-6 and TRBJ2-7; TRBD2 agrees at 12 bases. The sequence derives from an adult in good health. CDR3 sequence (DNA): TGTGCCAGCAGCTTAAGGTCGACTAGCGGGGGTTCCTACGAGCAGTACTTC. Translating gives CASSLRSTSGGSYEQYF.